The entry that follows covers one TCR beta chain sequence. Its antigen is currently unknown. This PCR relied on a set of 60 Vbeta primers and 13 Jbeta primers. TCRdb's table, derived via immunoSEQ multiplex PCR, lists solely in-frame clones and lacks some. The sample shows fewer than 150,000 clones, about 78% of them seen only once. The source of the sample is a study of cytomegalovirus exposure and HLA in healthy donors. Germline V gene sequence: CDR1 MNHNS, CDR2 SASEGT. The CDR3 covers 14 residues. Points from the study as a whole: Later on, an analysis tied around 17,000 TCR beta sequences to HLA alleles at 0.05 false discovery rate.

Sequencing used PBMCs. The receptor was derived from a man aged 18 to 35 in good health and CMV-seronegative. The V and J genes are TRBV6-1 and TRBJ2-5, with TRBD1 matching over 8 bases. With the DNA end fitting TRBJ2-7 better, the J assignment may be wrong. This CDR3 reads CASSQDRVTYEQYF. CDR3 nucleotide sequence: TGTGCCAGTTCTCAGGACAGGGTAACCTACGAGCAGTACTTC.